One sample yielded the 25 T cell receptor beta chains listed below, sequenced in a study of molecular identifiers for immune sequencing clone quantification. Using its own MiXCR run on the PCR reads, TCRdb lists one record per CDR3 protein. The sample contains a few hundred thousand distinct CDR3 sequences, 20% to 25% of which appear only once. Sequenced: naive CD8+ T cells from blood, with Jurkat cell RNA spiked in. Subset here: FACS-sorted CD8+CD4-CCR7+CD45RA+ naive T cells. These receptors were taken from a human donor in good health. Some libraries in this study had Jurkat cell RNA spiked in.

This clonotype was seen a few times. The chain has TRBV12-3 or TRBV12-4 and TRBJ2-2; 13 nucleotides match TRBD2. This CDR3 is built from 16 residues. The V and J ends lost 1 base and 6 bases, in that order; junction bases with no gene match: 2. In nucleotides, the CDR3 is TGTGCCAGCAGTTTAGACACTAGCGGGGGGGCCGGGGAGCTGTTTTTT. Translated, it gives CASSLDTSGGAGELFF.

This clonotype was picked up a small number of times. The chain carries TRBV14 and TRBJ1-2; 9 bases match TRBD1. The CDR3 has 16 amino acids. Per germline, CDR1 SGHDN and CDR2 FVKESK. The J segment lost 5 bases and the V segment lost 4 bases, leaving 11 bases of the junction unmatched. The DNA of the CDR3 is TGTGCCAGCAGCCCTATGGGACAGGGAGGCCGATATGGCTACACCTTC. Its translation: CASSPMGQGGRYGYTF. The full variable domain, its missing parts supplied by reference TRBV14 and TRBJ1-2, is EAGVTQFPSHSVIEKGQTVTLRCDPISGHDNLYWYRRVMGKEIKFLLHFVKESKQDESGMPNNRFLAERTGGTYSTLKVQPAELEDSGVYFCASSPMGQGGRYGYTFGSGTRLTVV.

This clonotype was counted a few times. The V gene is TRBV2, the J gene TRBJ2-7; D possibly corresponds to TRBD1 (6 bases). Trimming took off 4 bases at V and 2 bases at J, with 15 bases between the two ends. Germline CDR1 is SNHLY and CDR2 is FYNNEI. The CDR3 runs 15 residues. CDR3 region: CASSGPQGRAYEQYF. DNA of the CDR3: TGTGCCAGCAGTGGGCCACAGGGTCGGGCCTACGAGCAGTACTTC.

This clonotype was seen ten or more times. CDR3 region: CASSQEFAIASTDTQYF. The CDR3 nucleotides read TGCGCCAGCAGCCAAGAATTCGCTATCGCTAGCACAGATACGCAGTATTTT. The chain uses TRBV4-3 and TRBJ2-3; no clear D. The V end was cut by 0 bases, the J end by 0 bases, with 13 bases between. This CDR3 contains 17 residues. CDR1 LGHNA and CDR2 YSLEER come from the germline V gene.

This clonotype has at least ten counts. The chain joins TRBV25-1 to TRBJ2-7; D is possibly TRBD1 (6 bases). CDR1 MGHDK and CDR2 SYGVNS come from the germline V gene. The CDR3 is 16 residues long. Trimming cost V 0 bases and J 0 bases, with 12 bases left between them. CDR3 sequence: CASSEYAGASSYEQYF. CDR3 nucleotides: TGTGCCAGCAGTGAATATGCAGGGGCGAGCTCCTACGAGCAGTACTTC.

This chain links TRBV19 with TRBJ2-7; 7 bases match TRBD2. V shed 3 bases and J 0 bases; nucleotides not matched to a gene: 8. The CDR3 consists of 16 residues. Germline V gives CDR1 LNHDA, CDR2 SQIVND (reference sequence). The CDR3 coding sequence is TGTGCCAGTAGTATGGAAGCGGGCGGGAGCTCCTACGAGCAGTACTTC. Translation: CASSMEAGGSSYEQYF.

This clonotype was picked up many times. The V and J genes are TRBV1 and TRBJ1-5. TRBV1 is assigned pseudogene status. CDR3 length: 14 amino acids. The CDR3, as DNA: TGCACCAGCAGCCAAGGGCCGGATAATCAGCCCCAGCATTTT. It codes for CTSSQGPDNQPQHF.

This clonotype has a handful of counts. The junction does not match germline at one end; this may be a read error. This sequence joins TRBV5-6 and TRBJ1-4; a possible D gene is TRBD1 (5 bases). The CDR3 runs to 14 residues. Germline loops: CDR1 SGHDT, CDR2 YYEEEE. The CDR3 nucleotides read TGTGCCGGCAGTCACCGGGACTTCAAGGAAAAACTGTTTTTT. Encoded protein: CAGSHRDFKEKLFF.

Details on this clonotype: With a much larger clone just one base away, this may be a read error. V and J are TRBV27 and TRBJ2-6, with 10 bases fitting TRBD1. The CDR3 sequence is 18 residues long. Germline values: CDR1 MNHEY, CDR2 SMNVEV (reference sequence). Here the CDR3 DNA reads TGTGCCGGCAGACCCCTTGTGGGACAGGGGATTGGGGCCAACGTCCTGACTTTC. It codes for CAGRPLVGQGIGANVLTF.

This clonotype was seen only a few times. This chain links TRBV6-1 with TRBJ1-2; 10 bases map to TRBD1. This CDR3 has 16 amino acids. Germline values: CDR1 MNHNS, CDR2 SASEGT. J was trimmed by 4 bases and V by 6 bases; bases with no gene match: 11. CDR3: CASRGWTGGDSYGYTF. In DNA, the CDR3 is TGTGCCAGCAGGGGTTGGACAGGGGGGGATTCCTATGGCTACACCTTC.

This clonotype was seen a single time. One base away lies a much larger clone, so this may be a sequencing read error. The chain joins TRBV12-3 or TRBV12-4 to TRBJ2-2, with 7 bases matching TRBD1. This CDR3 has 13 amino acids. V was clipped by 4 bases and J by 7 bases; unmatched bases: 3. This chain's CDR3 is CASSYRGFGELFF. The CDR3 nucleotides read TGTGCCAGCAGTTACAGGGGCTTCGGGGAGCTGTTTTTT.

This clonotype was seen only a few times. V is TRBV2 and J is TRBJ2-1; 7 bases are shared with TRBD1. The CDR3 is made up of 15 amino acids. Germline CDR1 and CDR2: SNHLY and FYNNEI. V was clipped by 4 bases and J by 6 bases; unmatched bases: 9. Here the CDR3 reads CASSVPTGTSNEQFF. In nucleotides, the CDR3 is TGTGCCAGCAGTGTCCCGACAGGGACGAGCAATGAGCAGTTCTTC. Complete variable domain (other parts from reference TRBV2 and TRBJ2-1): EPEVTQTPSHQVTQMGQEVILRCVPISNHLYFYWYRQILGQKVEFLVSFYNNEISEKSEIFDDQFSVERPDGSNFTLKIRSTKLEDSAMYFCASSVPTGTSNEQFFGPGTRLTVL.

This chain connects TRBV3-1 to TRBJ2-7; possibly TRBD1 for D (6 bases). Per germline, CDR1 LGHDT and CDR2 YNNKEL (reference sequence). The V end was cut by 2 bases, the J end by 0 bases, with 14 bases between. The CDR3 extends over 16 amino acids. CDR3 region: CASSQLRGPSSYEQYF. CDR3 nucleotides: TGTGCCAGCAGCCAACTCAGGGGTCCTAGCTCCTACGAGCAGTACTTC.

This clonotype was detected ten times or more. The J gene is TRBJ2-5, the V gene TRBV28, with D unclear. Per germline, CDR1 MDHEN and CDR2 SYDVKM. This CDR3 contains 16 residues. V lost 3 bases and J lost 1, with 15 bases in between. The chain's CDR3 is CASSLVQSRTQETQYF. In nucleotides, the CDR3 is TGTGCCAGCAGTTTGGTGCAGAGCCGTACCCAAGAGACCCAGTACTTC.

The table lists this clonotype with many counts. The rearrangement joins TRBV28 to TRBJ2-7; TRBD1 agrees at 7 bases. The CDR3 totals 15 residues. V was clipped by 6 bases and J by 2 bases; unmatched bases: 10. Germline loops: CDR1 MDHEN, CDR2 SYDVKM. The chain's CDR3 is CASSYYPGTAYEQYF. The DNA of the CDR3 is TGTGCCAGCAGCTACTATCCCGGGACAGCCTACGAGCAGTACTTC.

Ten or more counts support this clonotype. As DNA, the CDR3 is TGTGCCAGCAGCTCCCTAGCGGGGGAAATCACAGATACGCAGTATTTT. It encodes CASSSLAGEITDTQYF. This chain uses TRBV7-2 with TRBJ2-3; 10 bases match TRBD2. From germline, CDR1 is SGHTA and CDR2 FQGNSA. After removal of 4 bases from V and 2 bases from J, the junction contained 6 bases not matched to a gene. The CDR3 extends over 16 amino acids.

This clonotype was observed a handful of times. The chain joins TRBV24-1 to TRBJ2-1; the match to TRBD1 covers 10 bases. V lost 1 base and J lost 8; bases outside the gene matches: 4. Germline CDR1 reads KGHDR; CDR2 reads SFDVKD. The CDR3 extends over 15 amino acids. CDR3 sequence (DNA): TGTGCCACCAGTGATTTAGACAGGGGGCTGGATGAGCAGTTCTTC. Protein product: CATSDLDRGLDEQFF.

Concerning this clonotype itself: This may arise from a read error, as a much more abundant clone is one base away. Here the CDR3 omits its conserved ending phenylalanine or tryptophan, so a read error is the likely source. This chain links TRBV12-3 or TRBV12-4 with TRBJ2-3; D uncertain. Trimming shortened V by 6 bases and J by 6 bases, and 10 bases separated the two germline ends. The CDR3 length is 12 residues. This CDR3 reads CASSRLLDTQYL. Here the CDR3 DNA reads TGTGCCAGCAGCCGACTTCTGGATACGCAGTATCTT.

The chain joins TRBV9 to TRBJ1-1; D is possibly TRBD1 (6 bases). Germline values: CDR1 SGDLS, CDR2 YYNGEE. This CDR3 spans 17 amino acids. The germline V and J ends were trimmed by 0 bases and 5 bases, with 20 bases remaining between them. CDR3 loop: CASSVGSGWGRRTEAFF. As DNA, the CDR3 is TGTGCCAGCAGCGTAGGTTCGGGTTGGGGGCGGAGGACTGAAGCTTTCTTT.

The J gene is TRBJ1-5, the V gene TRBV4-1, with D unresolved. V lost 4 bases and J 2 bases, leaving 9 bases between the germline ends. The CDR3 sequence is 14 residues long. Germline assignment: CDR1 MGHRA and CDR2 YSYEKL. DNA of the CDR3: TGCGCCAGCAGCCCGACGATGGGCAATCAGCCCCAGCATTTT. It translates to CASSPTMGNQPQHF.

On this clonotype: With a much larger clone just one base away, this may be a read error. This sequence joins TRBV4-3 and TRBJ2-1; no clear D gene. CDR1 and CDR2 (germline): LGHNA, YSLEER. The V end was cut by 3 bases, the J end by 3 bases, with 18 bases between. CDR3 size: 17 residues. The CDR3: CASSQVIGLGFYNEQFF. CDR3 nucleotide sequence: TGCGCCAGCAGCCAGGTCATCGGCCTTGGATTCTACAATGAGCAGTTCTTC.

This clonotype was seen only a few times. The V gene is TRBV19, the J gene TRBJ1-6; 9 bases line up with TRBD1. Germline V gives CDR1 LNHDA, CDR2 SQIVND (reference sequence). Trimming cost V 4 bases and J 7 bases; bases outside gene matches: 8. This CDR3 spans 16 amino acids. The DNA of the CDR3 is TGTGCCAGTAGTACTGATTCCGGGACAGGGAATTCACCCCTCCACTTT. Translated: CASSTDSGTGNSPLHF.

This clonotype has just a few counts. The CDR3: CASAIRDTYEQYF. The CDR3 coding sequence is TGTGCCAGCGCAATCCGGGACACCTACGAGCAGTACTTC. The chain combines TRBV27 with TRBJ2-7; perhaps TRBD1 as D (6 bases). The CDR3 is 13 residues long. V gave up 8 bases and J gave up 2 bases, with 13 bases separating them. Looked up from germline, CDR1 is MNHEY and CDR2 is SMNVEV (reference sequence).

This clonotype was counted a few times. The chain is built from TRBV4-3 and TRBJ2-3, with D tentatively TRBD1 (6 bases). CDR3 length: 17 amino acids. Trimming left V 0 bases short and J 2 bases short, with 15 bases between. From germline, CDR1 is LGHNA and CDR2 YSLEER. CDR3 sequence: CASSQDISQGITDTQYF. The CDR3 DNA reads as TGCGCCAGCAGCCAAGATATATCACAGGGAATCACAGATACGCAGTATTTT.

Details on this clonotype: One base away lies a much larger clone, so this may be a sequencing read error. The rearrangement links TRBV15 to TRBJ1-5, with TRBD1 matching over 9 bases. Germline CDR1 LNHNV, CDR2 YYDKDF (reference sequence). The CDR3 sequence is 16 residues long. In nucleotides, the CDR3 is TGTGACACCAGCGCCATGGGGACAGGGAGCAATCAGCCCCAGCATTTT. This gives the protein CDTSAMGTGSNQPQHF.